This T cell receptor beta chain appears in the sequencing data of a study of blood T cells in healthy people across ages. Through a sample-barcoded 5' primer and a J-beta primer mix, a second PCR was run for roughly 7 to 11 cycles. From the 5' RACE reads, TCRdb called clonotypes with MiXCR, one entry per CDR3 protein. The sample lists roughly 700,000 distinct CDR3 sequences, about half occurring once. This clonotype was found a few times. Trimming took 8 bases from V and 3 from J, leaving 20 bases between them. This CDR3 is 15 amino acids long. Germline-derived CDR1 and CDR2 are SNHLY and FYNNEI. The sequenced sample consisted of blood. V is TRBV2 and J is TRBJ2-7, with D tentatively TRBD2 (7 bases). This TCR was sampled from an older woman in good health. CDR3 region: CASSNGQPGGYEQYF. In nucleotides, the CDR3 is TGTGCCAGCTCCAATGGACAGCCGGGGGGCTACGAGCAGTACTTC.